This T cell receptor (beta chain) was captured by sequencing in a study of blood T cell repertoires in COVID-19. Measured with immunoSEQ multiplex PCR; TCRdb has only the in-frame clones, and not every one. The data show some 310,000 clones, around 89% seen once. Sequencing was done on a sample of peripheral blood. This sequence originates from a middle-aged woman with COVID-19, enrolled during active disease.

The CDR3 here is CASSWQGAGANVLTF. The CDR3 DNA reads as TGTGCCAGCAGCTGGCAGGGGGCTGGGGCCAACGTCCTGACTTTC. The rearrangement joins TRBV7-3 to TRBJ2-6; 7 positions match TRBD1. The CDR3 is 15 amino acids. V lost 4 bases, J lost 2 bases, and 2 bases stayed unmatched. Germline V lookup: CDR1 SGHTA, CDR2 FQGTGA.